A single sample is the source of the 4 T cell receptor beta chains below, sequenced in a study of cytomegalovirus exposure and HLA in healthy donors. Primers: 60 Vbeta forward and 13 Jbeta reverse. The protocol was immunoSEQ multiplex PCR, while the TCRdb copy is restricted to in-frame clones and leaves out a portion. The table has about 150,000 clones, about 70% seen once. Sequenced: PBMCs. The receptors come from a male donor in good health and CMV-seronegative.

The chain couples TRBV11-2 to TRBJ1-2; tentatively, D is TRBD1 (5 bases). The germline V gene encodes CDR1 SGHAT and CDR2 FQNNGV. The V and J ends lost 5 bases and 4 bases respectively, with 14 bases between them. The CDR3 spans 14 residues. The CDR3 region is CASSLGGRAYGYTF. In DNA form, the CDR3 reads TGTGCCAGCAGCCTGGGGGGGAGAGCCTATGGCTACACCTTC.

This chain links TRBV5-1 with TRBJ2-7; D is ambiguous. V was trimmed by 4 bases and J by 3 bases, leaving 5 bases between them. CDR1 and CDR2 (germline): SGHRS, YFSETQ. There are 11 residues in the CDR3. Here the CDR3 DNA reads TGCGCCAGCAGCCCTAACTACGAGCAGTACTTC. The encoded protein is CASSPNYEQYF.

The CDR3: CASSSIGQGTPGYGYTF. CDR3 nucleotide sequence: TGCGCCAGCAGCTCTATCGGACAGGGGACCCCTGGCTATGGCTACACCTTC. The chain links TRBV5-1 to TRBJ1-2; TRBD1 aligns across 9 bases. There are 17 residues in the CDR3. The trim removed 3 bases at V and 4 bases at J, leaving 13 bases unmatched. Germline lookup yields CDR1 SGHRS and CDR2 YFSETQ.

The V gene is TRBV5-1, the J gene TRBJ2-5; TRBD2 is a possible D gene (5 bases). The end of the DNA is better explained by TRBJ2-7, so the J call may be wrong. Germline V gene data show CDR1 as SGHRS and CDR2 as YFSETQ. The CDR3 has 14 amino acids. CDR3 protein: CASSLARGRYEQYF. DNA for the CDR3: TGCGCCAGCAGCTTGGCCCGGGGTCGCTACGAGCAGTACTTC.